The 22 T cell receptor beta chains below were found in one sample sequenced in a study of CD8 T cells in ankylosing spondylitis (dated by TCRdb to 2016 to 2017). Library prep was done by 5' RACE. Sequenced using an Illumina HiSeq 2500. In-frame beta chains were kept once TCRdb had trimmed the public reads at Q25 with fastp and called clones with MiXCR. All rows with the same CDR3 protein become a single entry with the most common DNA and genes. The sample records approximately 69,000 distinct CDR3 sequences, less than 6% of which are singletons. The ten largest clones add up to 2.2% of the sample. The sequenced material came from blood, either unsorted or a sorted T cell fraction (not recorded which). The receptor source for this set is a male donor with ankylosing spondylitis or in good health (not recorded which).

This clonotype showed up many times. The V and J genes are TRBV29-1 and TRBJ2-4, with 7 bases identical to TRBD2. The CDR3 runs 12 residues. In germline, CDR1 is SQVTM, CDR2 ANQGSEA. With 5 bases clipped from V and 12 bases from J, the junction kept 10 bases outside the gene matches. CDR3 residues: CSVLPAAGAQYF. The CDR3 nucleotides are TGCAGCGTTCTACCCGCCGCGGGAGCTCAGTACTTC.

In its sample, this clonotype was seen many times. The rearrangement joins TRBV28 to TRBJ2-7; 8 bases align to TRBD2. Looked up from germline, CDR1 is MDHEN and CDR2 is SYDVKM. V was pared by 8 bases and J by 0 bases, with 6 bases of the junction left unmatched. The CDR3 totals 14 residues. CDR3 DNA: TGTGCCAGCTATAGCGGGGAACCCTCCTACGAGCAGTACTTC. Its protein is CASYSGEPSYEQYF. Together with reference TRBV28 and TRBJ2-7, the CDR3 gives the full variable domain: DVKVTQSSRYLVKRTGEKVFLECVQDMDHENMFWYRQDPGLGLRLIYFSYDVKMKEKGDIPEGYSVSREKKERFSLILESASTNQTSMYLCASYSGEPSYEQYFGPGTRLTVT.

This clonotype was observed at least ten times. The chain has TRBV11-2 and TRBJ2-1; TRBD2 agrees at 13 bases. The CDR3 has 18 residues. V lost 5 bases, J lost 4 bases, and 11 bases stayed unmatched. CDR1 SGHAT and CDR2 FQNNGV come from the germline V gene. The CDR3 reads CASSPYSGTSGKYNEQFF. DNA for the CDR3: TGTGCCAGCAGCCCTTACTCCGGGACTAGCGGGAAGTACAATGAGCAGTTCTTC.

This clonotype was counted ten times or more. The chain is built from TRBV9 and TRBJ2-7; 13 bases are a match to TRBD2. There are 15 residues in the CDR3. Germline V gene lookup returns CDR1 SGDLS and CDR2 YYNGEE. V was pared by 4 bases and J by 2 bases, with 3 bases of the junction left unmatched. CDR3 residues: CASSPTSGGTYEQYF. In DNA, the CDR3 is TGTGCCAGCAGCCCGACTAGCGGGGGGACCTACGAGCAGTACTTC.

This clonotype was counted ten times or more. The chain recombines TRBV4-2 with TRBJ2-5, with 8 positions matching TRBD2. CDR3 size: 16 residues. Germline V gives CDR1 LGHNA, CDR2 YNFKEQ. Trimming removed 4 bases from V and 3 bases from J; junction bases left unmatched: 10. In DNA form, the CDR3 reads TGTGCCAGCAGCCGGGGACCGGGGGGGGAGGAAGAGACCCAGTACTTC. It is translated as CASSRGPGGEEETQYF.

This clonotype was recorded at least ten times. The chain links TRBV10-3 to TRBJ2-5; D may be TRBD1 (6 bases). The ends were cut back, 3 bases at V and 0 bases at J, with 17 bases in the middle. The CDR3 contains 17 residues. CDR1 and CDR2 from the germline V gene are ENHRY and SYGVKD. The CDR3: CAISDQQGDVNQETQYF. DNA of the CDR3: TGTGCCATCAGTGACCAACAGGGAGATGTGAACCAAGAGACCCAGTACTTC.

This clonotype was observed many times. V is TRBV28 and J is TRBJ1-5; D is undetermined. Germline-derived CDR1 and CDR2 are MDHEN and SYDVKM. This CDR3 spans 11 amino acids. V was clipped by 2 bases and J by 5 bases, with 1 base between them. DNA of the CDR3: TGTGCCAGCAGTTTAGATCAGCCCCAGCATTTT. Its translation: CASSLDQPQHF.

In its sample, this clonotype was seen many times. The V call is TRBV5-1, the J call TRBJ1-2; 9 bases map to TRBD1. The CDR3 is 21 amino acids. The V gene end was trimmed by 1 base and the J gene end by 3 bases; junction bases not matched to a gene: 22. The germline CDR1 and CDR2 sequences are SGHRS and YFSETQ. The CDR3 DNA sequence: TGCGCCAGCAGCTTGTGGTTCGCAAATAGCGGGGGACAGGGTCCGGACTATGGCTACACCTTC. Its protein is CASSLWFANSGGQGPDYGYTF.

Ten or more counts support this clonotype. J is TRBJ2-7 and V is TRBV20-1; maybe TRBD2 (7 bases). From germline, CDR1 is DFQATT and CDR2 SNEGSKA (reference sequence). The CDR3 length is 14 residues. Trimming took off 3 bases at V and 0 bases at J, with 12 bases between the two ends. CDR3 in DNA: TGCAGTGCTAGTACGGGGGGCCTCTCCTACGAGCAGTACTTC. Residues: CSASTGGLSYEQYF.

This clonotype came up many times. The V and J genes are TRBV10-3 and TRBJ1-5; the D is unclear. The CDR3 loop spans 13 amino acids. Trimming pared 2 bases from V and 2 bases from J, leaving 4 bases between. The germline V gene has CDR1 ENHRY and CDR2 SYGVKD. The chain's CDR3 is CAISERGNQPQHF. CDR3 sequence (DNA): TGTGCCATCAGTGAGAGGGGCAATCAGCCCCAGCATTTT.

This clonotype has at least ten counts. The chain links TRBV20-1 to TRBJ2-3; D may be TRBD2 (7 bases). V was shortened by 6 bases and J by 2 bases, with 18 bases between the two germline ends. The germline CDR1 and CDR2 sequences are DFQATT and SNEGSKA (reference sequence). There are 15 residues in the CDR3. For the CDR3, the DNA is TGCAGTGCCGGGGGCCGGGGGGACATCACAGATACGCAGTATTTT. This gives the protein CSAGGRGDITDTQYF.

The sample holds many counts of this clonotype. The chain employs TRBV30 and TRBJ1-3; the match to TRBD1 covers 7 bases. The CDR3 consists of 16 residues. The V and J ends lost 3 bases and 1 base, in that order; junction bases with no gene match: 9. Germline CDR1 and CDR2: GTSNPN and SVGIG (reference sequence). DNA for the CDR3: TGTGCCTGGAGCCAACCACAGGGGTTTTCTGGAAACACCATATATTTT. As protein: CAWSQPQGFSGNTIYF.

The V and J genes are TRBV18 and TRBJ2-1; 9 positions match TRBD2. J was trimmed by 6 bases and V by 4 bases; bases with no gene match: 10. The CDR3 spans 16 residues. Germline V gene data show CDR1 as KGHSH and CDR2 as LQKENI. This CDR3 reads CASSLSEGLASNEQFF. DNA for the CDR3: TGTGCCAGCTCACTATCCGAGGGACTAGCTTCCAATGAGCAGTTCTTC. Full variable domain (missing parts from reference TRBV18 and TRBJ2-1): NAGVMQNPRHLVRRRGQEARLRCSPMKGHSHVYWYRQLPEEGLKFMVYLQKENIIDESGMPKERFSAEFPKEGPSILRIQQVVRGDSAAYFCASSLSEGLASNEQFFGPGTRLTVL.

There are many counts of this clonotype. The J gene is TRBJ2-7, the V gene TRBV12-3 or TRBV12-4; 8 positions match TRBD1. V was pared by 4 bases and J by 4 bases, with 12 bases of the junction left unmatched. The CDR3 covers 16 residues. For the CDR3, the DNA is TGTGCCAGCAGTTCCCCGGACAGGGATAGGCGATACGAGCAGTACTTC. Amino acids: CASSSPDRDRRYEQYF.

The table lists this clonotype with many counts. The rearrangement links TRBV3-1 to TRBJ1-6; unclear D gene. The CDR3 has 14 residues. Between the trimmed V and J ends, which lost 1 base and 7 bases, there was a span of 8 bases. CDR1 and CDR2 (germline): LGHDT, YNNKEL (reference sequence). The CDR3, as DNA: TGTGCCAGCAGCCAAGGAGGGAGCAATTCACCCCTCCACTTT. Protein product: CASSQGGSNSPLHF.

This clonotype was recorded at least ten times. The rearrangement links TRBV27 to TRBJ1-4; 7 positions match TRBD1. Germline assignment: CDR1 MNHEY and CDR2 SMNVEV (reference sequence). This CDR3 region has 15 residues. After removal of 6 bases from V and 6 bases from J, the junction contained 10 bases not matched to a gene. The CDR3 coding sequence is TGTGCCAGCAGCCGAATACAGGGGCGGGATGAAAAACTGTTTTTT. Residues: CASSRIQGRDEKLFF.

This clonotype was observed a few times. The chain couples TRBV10-3 to TRBJ2-2, with D perhaps TRBD1 or TRBD2 (5 bases each). Germline-derived CDR1 and CDR2 are ENHRY and SYGVKD. This CDR3 is built from 15 residues. Trimming removed 3 bases from V and 6 bases from J, with 14 bases in between. The CDR3 spells CAISDFVGVAGELFF. CDR3 DNA sequence: TGTGCCATCAGTGATTTCGTGGGGGTAGCCGGGGAGCTGTTTTTT.

This clonotype has at least ten counts. In nucleotides, the CDR3 is TGTGCCAGCAGTTCCCTGGTTGGGACAGGGATATTCAATGAGCAGTTCTTC. Its translation: CASSSLVGTGIFNEQFF. The chain links TRBV6-5 to TRBJ2-1; TRBD1 matches at 9 bases. The CDR3 has 17 residues. CDR1 is MNHEY, CDR2 SVGAGI, per germline. Unmatched junction bases numbered 13, after V lost 4 bases and J lost 6 bases.

This clonotype was detected ten times or more. The chain joins TRBV20-1 to TRBJ1-4, with no clear D. The V gene's germline CDR1 is DFQATT and CDR2 SNEGSKA (reference sequence). The CDR3 runs to 11 residues. Trimming took off 1 base at V and 8 bases at J, with 5 bases between the two ends. As DNA, the CDR3 is TGCAGTGCTAGAGTTATGGAAAAACTGTTTTTT. Translating gives CSARVMEKLFF.

This clonotype was seen repeatedly, ten times or more. The chain combines TRBV7-3 with TRBJ1-4, with D perhaps matching TRBD1 (5 bases). The CDR3 extends over 18 amino acids. Trimming cost V 5 bases and J 0 bases, with 19 bases left between them. Germline V lookup: CDR1 SGHTA, CDR2 FQGTGA. The CDR3 is CASSPRVFLPATNEKLFF. CDR3 sequence (DNA): TGTGCCAGCAGCCCCAGGGTATTCCTCCCGGCAACTAATGAAAAACTGTTTTTT.

This clonotype was observed many times. The chain employs TRBV7-6 and TRBJ2-7; weak D call: TRBD2 (6 bases). V lost 2 bases and J 2 bases, leaving 10 bases between the germline ends. Looked up from germline, CDR1 is SGHVS and CDR2 is FNYEAQ. The CDR3 loop spans 14 amino acids. For the CDR3, the DNA is TGTGCCAGCAGCTTAACTAGCACCACCTACGAGCAGTACTTC. This encodes CASSLTSTTYEQYF.

This clonotype was seen ten or more times. V is TRBV11-1 and J is TRBJ2-7; D may be TRBD2 (5 bases). V lost 5 bases and J 3 bases, leaving 17 bases between the germline ends. This CDR3 is built from 15 residues. The germline V gene has CDR1 SGHAT and CDR2 FQDESV (reference sequence). CDR3 sequence: CASSEHLGKYYEQYF. CDR3 nucleotide sequence: TGTGCCAGCAGCGAACACCTCGGGAAATACTACGAGCAGTACTTC.